A selection of T cell receptor beta chains follows, all from one sample in a study of shared clonotypes between healthy human individuals. Some clones are missing from TCRdb's copy, which holds only in-frame ones; the method was immunoSEQ multiplex PCR. Here the sample spans around 500,000 clones, approximately 79% being singletons. Sequences were obtained from PBMCs. Receptors originate from a woman aged 40 to 50 in good health. Some clones in this sample may be carry-over from other donors' samples. Each CDR3 is given with its conserved first and last residue. A D gene is named only where the DNA matches it firmly.

j_gene: TRBJ2-1; v_gene: TRBV7-9; d_gene: TRBD2; CDR3aa: CASSLLGLAEQFF
j_gene: TRBJ1-4; v_gene: TRBV28; d_gene: TRBD1; CDR3aa: CASRKRGLSNEKLFF
j_gene: TRBJ2-7; v_gene: TRBV7-2; d_gene: -; CDR3aa: CASSLAIQTYEQYF
j_gene: -; v_gene: TRBV5-1; d_gene: TRBD1; CDR3aa: CASSWTGRDEQYF
j_gene: TRBJ1-1; v_gene: TRBV9; d_gene: TRBD1; CDR3aa: CASSRTGDRNTEAFF
j_gene: TRBJ2-7; v_gene: TRBV19; d_gene: TRBD1; CDR3aa: CASSKSRDRDYEQYF
j_gene: TRBJ2-3; v_gene: TRBV12-2; d_gene: -; CDR3aa: CASRLGPSRSGRATDTQYF
j_gene: TRBJ2-7; v_gene: TRBV18; d_gene: TRBD2; CDR3aa: CASSPLPGRGGGEQYF
j_gene: TRBJ2-7; v_gene: TRBV29-1; d_gene: -; CDR3aa: CSVRLGRDYEQYF
j_gene: TRBJ2-5; v_gene: TRBV11-2; d_gene: TRBD2; CDR3aa: CASSRIRTSGSSETQYF
j_gene: TRBJ2-3; v_gene: TRBV29-1; d_gene: TRBD2; CDR3aa: CSVEGGLAGRTDTQYF
j_gene: TRBJ2-7; v_gene: TRBV27; d_gene: -; CDR3aa: CASLARYF
j_gene: TRBJ1-2; v_gene: TRBV30; d_gene: -; CDR3aa: CAWTEHGEAGYTF
j_gene: TRBJ1-5; v_gene: TRBV29-1; d_gene: TRBD1; CDR3aa: CSVGGTAARPQHF
j_gene: TRBJ2-7; v_gene: TRBV19; d_gene: -; CDR3aa: CASSIRAGSYEQYF
j_gene: TRBJ1-1; v_gene: TRBV5-6; d_gene: -; CDR3aa: CASSLTGRAEAFF
j_gene: TRBJ2-5; v_gene: TRBV7-9; d_gene: -; CDR3aa: CASSFVRETQYF
j_gene: TRBJ2-2; v_gene: TRBV2; d_gene: -; CDR3aa: CASSERPWATGELFF
j_gene: TRBJ2-7; v_gene: TRBV5-1; d_gene: TRBD1; CDR3aa: CASSRTGDSYEQYF
j_gene: TRBJ2-3; v_gene: TRBV5-1; d_gene: TRBD1; CDR3aa: CASSFQGAAQYF
j_gene: TRBJ2-3; v_gene: TRBV29-1; d_gene: TRBD1; CDR3aa: CSSRTGSSTDTQYF
j_gene: TRBJ2-7; v_gene: TRBV5-1; d_gene: TRBD2; CDR3aa: CASSWDSGRASEQYF
j_gene: TRBJ2-4; v_gene: TRBV4-2; d_gene: -; CDR3aa: CASSQSSAKNIQYF
j_gene: TRBJ1-1; v_gene: TRBV19; d_gene: -; CDR3aa: CASSIGGGNTEAFF
j_gene: TRBJ1-5; v_gene: TRBV7-3; d_gene: -; CDR3aa: CASSLKGLGFQPQHF
j_gene: TRBJ1-5; v_gene: TRBV7-9; d_gene: -; CDR3aa: CASSTGEWYQPQHF
j_gene: TRBJ2-7; v_gene: TRBV7-9; d_gene: TRBD2; CDR3aa: CASSFRTSGRNEQYF
j_gene: TRBJ1-1; v_gene: TRBV6-1; d_gene: -; CDR3aa: CASRMRGGGEAFF
j_gene: TRBJ2-5; v_gene: TRBV28; d_gene: -; CDR3aa: CASSGATGRMETQYF
j_gene: TRBJ2-7; v_gene: TRBV9; d_gene: -; CDR3aa: CASSLGPEVPYEQYF
j_gene: TRBJ1-2; v_gene: TRBV19; d_gene: TRBD1; CDR3aa: CASSERQGGKYGYTF
j_gene: TRBJ1-6; v_gene: TRBV11-2; d_gene: -; CDR3aa: CASSRRALNSPLHF
j_gene: TRBJ1-1; v_gene: TRBV6-6; d_gene: -; CDR3aa: CASSYIGLNTEAFF
j_gene: TRBJ2-3; v_gene: TRBV30; d_gene: TRBD2; CDR3aa: CAWSATSGNKADTQYF
j_gene: TRBJ1-2; v_gene: TRBV21-1; d_gene: -; CDR3aa: CASSKNPGQGAPRGYTF
j_gene: TRBJ2-1; v_gene: TRBV28; d_gene: TRBD2; CDR3aa: CASSETSGSYNEQFF
j_gene: TRBJ2-1; v_gene: TRBV5-1; d_gene: TRBD2; CDR3aa: CASTPTSGPPGEQFF
j_gene: TRBJ1-5; v_gene: TRBV28; d_gene: TRBD1; CDR3aa: CASRSGGSNQPQHF
j_gene: TRBJ2-1; v_gene: TRBV6-6; d_gene: TRBD2; CDR3aa: CASKLTSGPYNEQFF
j_gene: TRBJ1-1; v_gene: TRBV5-4; d_gene: -; CDR3aa: CASSLKTNTEAFF
j_gene: TRBJ2-1; v_gene: TRBV15; d_gene: TRBD2; CDR3aa: CATSRDFRPSGSVDNEQFF
j_gene: TRBJ2-1; v_gene: TRBV7-9; d_gene: TRBD2; CDR3aa: CASSPKGLVVNEQFF
j_gene: TRBJ1-4; v_gene: TRBV18; d_gene: -; CDR3aa: CASSPPSATNEKLFF